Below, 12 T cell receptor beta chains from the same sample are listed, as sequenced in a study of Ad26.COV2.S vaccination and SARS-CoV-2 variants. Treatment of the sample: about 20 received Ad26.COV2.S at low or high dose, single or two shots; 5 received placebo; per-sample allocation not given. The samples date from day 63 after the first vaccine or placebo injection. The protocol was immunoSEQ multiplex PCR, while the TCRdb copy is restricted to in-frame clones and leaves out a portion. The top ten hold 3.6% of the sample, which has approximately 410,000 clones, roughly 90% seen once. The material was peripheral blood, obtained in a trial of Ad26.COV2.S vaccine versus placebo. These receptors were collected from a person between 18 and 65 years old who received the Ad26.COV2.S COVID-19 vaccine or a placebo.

The CDR3 is CATKGGRLGGDTQYF. The CDR3 DNA reads as TGTGCCACCAAGGGCGGACGACTCGGGGGAGATACGCAGTATTTT. The chain recombines TRBV24-1 with TRBJ2-3; D may be TRBD2 (6 bases). This CDR3 comprises 15 residues. V lost 8 bases and J 5 bases, leaving 19 bases between the germline ends. CDR1 is KGHDR and CDR2 is SFDVKD in the germline V gene.

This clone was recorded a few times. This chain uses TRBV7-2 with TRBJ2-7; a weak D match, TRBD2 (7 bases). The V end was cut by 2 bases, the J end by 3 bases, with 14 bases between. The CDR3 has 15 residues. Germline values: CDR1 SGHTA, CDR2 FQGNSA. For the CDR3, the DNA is TGTGCCAGCAGCTTAACCCCCGGGGGGCTCTACGAGCAGTACTTC. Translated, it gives CASSLTPGGLYEQYF.

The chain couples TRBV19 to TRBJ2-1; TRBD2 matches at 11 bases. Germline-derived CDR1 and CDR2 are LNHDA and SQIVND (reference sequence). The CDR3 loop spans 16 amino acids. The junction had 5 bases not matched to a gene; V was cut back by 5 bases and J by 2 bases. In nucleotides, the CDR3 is TGTGCCAGTAGTCCCCGACTAGCGGGGCCCTACAATGAGCAGTTCTTC. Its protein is CASSPRLAGPYNEQFF.

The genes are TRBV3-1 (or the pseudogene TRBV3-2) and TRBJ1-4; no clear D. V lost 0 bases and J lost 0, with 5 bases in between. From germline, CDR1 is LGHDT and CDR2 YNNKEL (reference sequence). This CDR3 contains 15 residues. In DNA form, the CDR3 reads TGTGCCAGCAGCCAAGAAGTCTCAACTAATGAAAAACTGTTTTTT. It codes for CASSQEVSTNEKLFF.

CDR3 DNA sequence: TGCGCCAGCAGCGTGACGGGGAACACTGAAGCTTTCTTT. It encodes CASSVTGNTEAFF. The chain carries TRBV4-3 and TRBJ1-1; no reliable D call. CDR1 is LGHNA, CDR2 YSLEER, per germline. This CDR3 spans 13 amino acids. Trimming pared 5 bases from V and 1 base from J, leaving 8 bases between.

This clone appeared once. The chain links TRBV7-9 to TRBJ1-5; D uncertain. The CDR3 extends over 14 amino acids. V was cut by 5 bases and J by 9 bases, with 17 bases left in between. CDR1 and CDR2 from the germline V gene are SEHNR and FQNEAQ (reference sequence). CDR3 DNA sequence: TGTGCCAGCAGCCCCAGTGGAGGTGCGAGGCCCCAGCATTTT. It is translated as CASSPSGGARPQHF.

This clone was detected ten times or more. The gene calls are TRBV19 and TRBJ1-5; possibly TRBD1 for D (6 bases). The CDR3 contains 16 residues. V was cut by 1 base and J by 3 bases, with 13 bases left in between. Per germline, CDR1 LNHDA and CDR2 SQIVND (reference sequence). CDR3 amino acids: CASSIVATGYNQPQHF. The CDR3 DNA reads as TGTGCCAGTAGTATAGTAGCGACAGGCTACAATCAGCCCCAGCATTTT.

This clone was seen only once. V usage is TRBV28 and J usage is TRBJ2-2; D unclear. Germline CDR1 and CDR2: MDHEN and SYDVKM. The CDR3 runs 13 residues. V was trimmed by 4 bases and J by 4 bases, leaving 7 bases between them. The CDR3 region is CASSSGPTGELFF. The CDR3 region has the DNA TGTGCCAGCAGTTCAGGCCCCACCGGGGAGCTGTTTTTT. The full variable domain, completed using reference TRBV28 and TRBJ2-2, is DVKVTQSSRYLVKRTGEKVFLECVQDMDHENMFWYRQDPGLGLRLIYFSYDVKMKEKGDIPEGYSVSREKKERFSLILESASTNQTSMYLCASSSGPTGELFFGEGSRLTVL.

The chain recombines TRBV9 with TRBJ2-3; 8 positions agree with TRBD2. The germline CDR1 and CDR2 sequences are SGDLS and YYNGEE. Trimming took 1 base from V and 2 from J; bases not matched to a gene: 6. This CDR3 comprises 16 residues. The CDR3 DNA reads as TGTGCCAGCAGCGTACAAGCGGGGGACCTCACAGATACGCAGTATTTT. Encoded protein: CASSVQAGDLTDTQYF.

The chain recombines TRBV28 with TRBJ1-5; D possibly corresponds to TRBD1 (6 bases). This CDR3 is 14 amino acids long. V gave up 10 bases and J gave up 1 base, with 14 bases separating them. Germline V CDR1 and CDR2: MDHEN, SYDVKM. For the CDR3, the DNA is TGTGCCACCACGATAGGGGGGAGCAATCAGCCCCAGCATTTT. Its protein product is CATTIGGSNQPQHF.

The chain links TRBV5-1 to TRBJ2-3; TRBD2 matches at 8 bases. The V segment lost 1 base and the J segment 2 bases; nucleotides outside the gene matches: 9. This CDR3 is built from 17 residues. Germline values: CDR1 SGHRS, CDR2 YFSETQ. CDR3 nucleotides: TGCGCCAGCAGCTTGTACCCTAGCGGGCGCGACACAGATACGCAGTATTTT. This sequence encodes CASSLYPSGRDTDTQYF.

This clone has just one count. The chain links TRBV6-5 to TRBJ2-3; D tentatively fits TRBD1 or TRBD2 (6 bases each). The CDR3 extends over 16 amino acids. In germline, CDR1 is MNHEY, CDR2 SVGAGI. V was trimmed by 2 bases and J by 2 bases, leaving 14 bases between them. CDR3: CASSYLGGRNTDTQYF. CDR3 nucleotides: TGTGCCAGCAGTTACCTAGGGGGGCGGAACACAGATACGCAGTATTTT.